The 11 T cell receptor beta chains in this list originate from one sample, sequenced in a study of cytomegalovirus exposure and HLA in healthy donors. The method was immunoSEQ multiplex PCR; TCRdb's version includes in-frame clones alone and lacks a portion of them. This table holds roughly 59,000 clones, around 93% found once. The sample comprised PBMCs. The receptors stem from a man younger than 35 in good health and CMV-seropositive.

The chain uses TRBV21-1 and TRBJ1-1. TRBV21-1 is a documented pseudogene. This CDR3 is 13 amino acids long. Here the CDR3 reads CASSKDGGGEAFF. The CDR3 DNA follows: TGTGCCAGCAGCAAAGACGGGGGAGGGGAAGCTTTCTTT.

The chain has TRBV5-1 and TRBJ2-1, with 7 bases aligning to TRBD2. From germline, CDR1 is SGHRS and CDR2 YFSETQ. V gave up 0 bases and J gave up 8 bases; unmatched junction bases: 5. The CDR3 extends over 14 amino acids. CDR3 coding DNA: TGCGCCAGCAGCTTGGAAAGCCTAGCGGATGAGCAGTTCTTC. Translated: CASSLESLADEQFF.

V is TRBV19 and J is TRBJ2-5, with a weak D call TRBD1 (6 bases). Looked up from germline, CDR1 is LNHDA and CDR2 is SQIVND (reference sequence). Trimming stripped 5 bases from V and 5 bases from J, with 21 bases between. The CDR3 sequence is 16 residues long. CDR3 sequence: CASSGQRQLVKETQYF. For the CDR3, the DNA is TGTGCCAGTAGTGGACAGAGACAGCTGGTAAAGGAGACCCAGTACTTC.

V usage is TRBV25-1 and J usage is TRBJ2-1, with D maybe TRBD2 (5 bases). Per germline, CDR1 MGHDK and CDR2 SYGVNS. The CDR3 has 14 residues. The V and J ends lost 8 bases and 6 bases respectively, with 17 bases between them. The CDR3 DNA sequence: TGTGCCAGCTCGGACTTGGGCCGGCCCAATGAGCAGTTCTTC. Its translation is CASSDLGRPNEQFF.

The CDR3 DNA reads TGTGCCAGCGGGCGGGGCGACTACACTGAAGCTTTCTTT. Translating it yields CASGRGDYTEAFF. This rearrangement joins TRBV9 to TRBJ1-1; TRBD1 is a possible D gene (5 bases). Trimming took off 7 bases at V and 3 bases at J, with 13 bases between the two ends. The CDR3 is made up of 13 amino acids. Germline V gene sequence: CDR1 SGDLS, CDR2 YYNGEE.

This chain uses TRBV5-6 with TRBJ2-1; D might be TRBD2 (5 bases). The length of the CDR3 is 16 residues. The V gene's germline CDR1 is SGHDT and CDR2 YYEEEE. V shed 4 bases and J shed 1 base, with 15 bases lying between them. CDR3 in amino acids: CASSESGFGSYNEQFF. DNA for the CDR3: TGTGCCAGCAGCGAGAGCGGTTTTGGGTCCTACAATGAGCAGTTCTTC. The whole variable domain, filled in from reference TRBV5-6 and TRBJ2-1, reads DAGVTQSPTHLIKTRGQQVTLRCSPKSGHDTVSWYQQALGQGPQFIFQYYEEEERQRGNFPDRFSGHQFPNYSSELNVNALLLGDSALYLCASSESGFGSYNEQFFGPGTRLTVL.

The rearrangement joins TRBV5-1 to TRBJ2-6, with TRBD1 matching over 7 bases. Trimming took 6 bases from V and 0 from J; bases not matched to a gene: 3. The V gene's germline CDR1 is SGHRS and CDR2 YFSETQ. The CDR3 contains 15 residues. For the CDR3, the DNA is TGCGCCAGCAAGGGACAGAGCTCTGGGGCCAACGTCCTGACTTTC. This encodes CASKGQSSGANVLTF.

The table lists this clone with a few counts. The rearrangement links TRBV6-5 to TRBJ2-7; 7 bases match TRBD2. V shed 4 bases, J shed 2 bases, and the junction held 8 bases outside the gene matches. CDR1 and CDR2 from the germline V gene are MNHEY and SVGAGI. The CDR3 runs 15 residues. The CDR3 nucleotides are TGTGCCAGCAGTTCCCCAAGCGGGACCACCTACGAGCAGTACTTC. The encoded protein is CASSSPSGTTYEQYF.

CDR3 amino acids: CASSQDGFTTGSAGNTIYF. The CDR3 bases are TGTGCCAGCAGCCAAGATGGGTTCACGACAGGGAGTGCTGGAAACACCATATATTTT. The gene calls are TRBV4-2 and TRBJ1-3; TRBD1 aligns across 7 bases. J was trimmed by 2 bases and V by 0 bases; bases with no gene match: 13. The CDR3 is made up of 19 amino acids. In germline, CDR1 is LGHNA, CDR2 YNFKEQ.

V usage is TRBV11-2 and J usage is TRBJ2-5; D is ambiguous. The J call is in doubt because the DNA end fits TRBJ2-7 better. Looked up from germline, CDR1 is SGHAT and CDR2 is FQNNGV. CDR3 length: 15 residues. DNA of the CDR3: TGTGCCAGCAGCCACCCGCAGGAATCCGACTACGAGCAGTACTTC. Translated, it gives CASSHPQESDYEQYF.

V gene TRBV9 combines with J gene TRBJ2-5, with TRBD1 identical over 7 bases. The V segment lost 4 bases and the J segment 4 bases; nucleotides outside the gene matches: 10. Looked up from germline, CDR1 is SGDLS and CDR2 is YYNGEE. The CDR3 loop spans 15 amino acids. The CDR3 nucleotides read TGTGCCAGCAGCCCGAGTGGCAGGGGGATAGAGACCCAGTACTTC. It specifies CASSPSGRGIETQYF.